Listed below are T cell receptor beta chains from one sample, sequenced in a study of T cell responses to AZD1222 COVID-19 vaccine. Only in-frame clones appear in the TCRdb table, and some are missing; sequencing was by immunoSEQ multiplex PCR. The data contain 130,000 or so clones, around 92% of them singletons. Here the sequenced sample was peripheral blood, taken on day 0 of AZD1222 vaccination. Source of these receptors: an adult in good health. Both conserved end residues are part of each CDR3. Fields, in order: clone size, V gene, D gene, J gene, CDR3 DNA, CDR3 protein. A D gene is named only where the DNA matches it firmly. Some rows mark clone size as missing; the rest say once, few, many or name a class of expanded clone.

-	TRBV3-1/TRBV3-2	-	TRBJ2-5	TGTGCCAGCAGCTCCCGGTTGGGGGAGACCCAGTACTTC	CASSSRLGETQYF
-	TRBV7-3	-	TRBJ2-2	TGTGCCAGCCGCGAAGGCAGGGCCAACACCGGGGAGCTGTTTTTT	CASREGRANTGELFF
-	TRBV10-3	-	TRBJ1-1	TGTGCCATCAGTGAGTCATTGAACACTGAAGCTTTCTTT	CAISESLNTEAFF
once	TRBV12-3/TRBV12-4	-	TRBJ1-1	TGTGCCAGCAGTTTTGGGGATACTGAAGCTTTCTTT	CASSFGDTEAFF
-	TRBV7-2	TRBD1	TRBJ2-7	TGTGCCAGCAGCTTATACAGGGGTTACGAGCAGTACTTC	CASSLYRGYEQYF
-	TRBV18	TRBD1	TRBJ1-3	TGTGCCAGCTCACCACGATCAGGGACAGGCTCTGGAAACACCATATATTTT	CASSPRSGTGSGNTIYF
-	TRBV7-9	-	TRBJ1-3	TGTGCCAGCAGCTCGGGCCGAGGGGGGTCTGGAAACACCATATATTTT	CASSSGRGGSGNTIYF
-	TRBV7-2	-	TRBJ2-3	TGTGCCAGCAGCTTAATCCAAGATACGCAGTATTTT	CASSLIQDTQYF
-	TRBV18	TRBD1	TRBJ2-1	TGTGCCAGCTCGCTGTGGGGCACCCGGGACAGGGCAGATGAGCAGTTCTTC	CASSLWGTRDRADEQFF
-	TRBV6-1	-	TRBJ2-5	TGTGCCAGCAGTTCCGGGGGTGAGACCCAGTACTTC	CASSSGGETQYF
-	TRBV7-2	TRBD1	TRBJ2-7	TGTGCCATCGAGGGGACAGGTACATCCTACGAGCAGTACTTC	CAIEGTGTSYEQYF
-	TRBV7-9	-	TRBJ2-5	TGTGCCAGCAGCTTAGTGGGAGGACCCGCGGGACAGACCCAGTACTTC	CASSLVGGPAGQTQYF
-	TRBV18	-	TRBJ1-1	TGTGCCAGCTCACCAGGGTGGGACACTGAAGCTTTCTTT	CASSPGWDTEAFF
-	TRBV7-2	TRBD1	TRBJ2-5	TGTGCCAGCAGCGTGGACAGGGGACAAGAGACCCAGTACTTC	CASSVDRGQETQYF
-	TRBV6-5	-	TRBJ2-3	TGTGCCTCGTCCTTGGGGGGGGGCGGCAGGGATACGCAGTATTTT	CASSLGGGGRDTQYF
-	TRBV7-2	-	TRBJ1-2	TGTGCCAGCAGCACCTACAGGAACTATGGCTACACCTTC	CASSTYRNYGYTF
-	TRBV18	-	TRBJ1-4	TGTGCCAGCTCAGTAACAGGGACCAATGAAAAACTGTTTTTT	CASSVTGTNEKLFF
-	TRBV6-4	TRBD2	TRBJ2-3	TGTGCCAGCAGCGAAGGCGGGGGGCCAGATACGCAGTATTTT	CASSEGGGPDTQYF
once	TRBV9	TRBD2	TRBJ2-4	TGTGCCAGCAGCGTAGAAGGTAGCGGGGGAAGAAACATTCAGTACTTC	CASSVEGSGGRNIQYF
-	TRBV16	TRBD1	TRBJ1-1	TGTGCCAGCAGCCCAAATAGGAGACAGGGGCTTGGGGCTTTCTTT	CASSPNRRQGLGAFF
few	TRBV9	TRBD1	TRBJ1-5	TGTGCCAGCAGCGTAGCCGGGACAGGGGGCGTAAGCAATCAGCCCCAGCATTTT	CASSVAGTGGVSNQPQHF
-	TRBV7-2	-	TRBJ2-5	TGTGCCAGCAGCTTAAACAGGGAAGAGACCCAGTACTTC	CASSLNREETQYF
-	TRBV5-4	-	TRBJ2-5	TGTGCCAGCAGCCCCCCCAGGGAACAAGAGACCCAGTACTTC	CASSPPREQETQYF
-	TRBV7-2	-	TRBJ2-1	TGTGCCAGCAGCTTCAGGGATAGCTCCTACAATGAGCTGTTCTTC	CASSFRDSSYNELFF
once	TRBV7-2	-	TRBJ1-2	TGTGCCAGCAGCTTAGATTTAGAAGGACTTTATGGCTACACCTTC	CASSLDLEGLYGYTF
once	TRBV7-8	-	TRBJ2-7	TGTGCCAGCAGCTCAATCTCAGGGATTCGGGGGTGCGAGCAGTACTTC	CASSSISGIRGCEQYF
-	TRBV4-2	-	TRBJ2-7	TGTGCCAGCAGCCAGGTCGCGAGCTCCTACGAGCAGTACTTC	CASSQVASSYEQYF
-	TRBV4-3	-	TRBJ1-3	TGCGCCAGCAGCCAGCAAATACTCCCCTCTGGAAACACCATATATTTT	CASSQQILPSGNTIYF
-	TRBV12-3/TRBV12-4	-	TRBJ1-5	TGTGCCAGTGGACGGACAATCAATCAGCCCCAGCATTTT	CASGRTINQPQHF
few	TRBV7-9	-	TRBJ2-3	TGTGCCAGCAGCTTGGGATTAGTCGGCACAGATACGCAGTATTTT	CASSLGLVGTDTQYF
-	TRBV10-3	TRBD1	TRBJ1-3	TGTGCCATCAGTGAACAGGGGAGCGGAAACACCATATATTTT	CAISEQGSGNTIYF
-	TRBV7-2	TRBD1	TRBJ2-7	TGTGCCAGCAGCCATGACAGGGGTCCCTGGGAGCAGTACTTC	CASSHDRGPWEQYF
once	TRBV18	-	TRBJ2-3	TGTGCCAGCTCACCACGGACAGCCACAGATACGCAGTATTTT	CASSPRTATDTQYF
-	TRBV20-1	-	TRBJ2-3	TGCAGTGCTAGTGACTTAGACTGGGATAGCACAGATACGCAGTATTTT	CSASDLDWDSTDTQYF
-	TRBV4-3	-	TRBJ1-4	TGCGCCAGCAGCCAAGACAGGTTAGAGCGGCTGTTTTTT	CASSQDRLERLFF
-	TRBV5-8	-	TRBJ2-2	TGTGCCAGCAGTTCTGGACTCTACACCGGGGAGCTGTTTTTT	CASSSGLYTGELFF
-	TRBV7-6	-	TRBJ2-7	TGTGCCAGCAGCTCCCGGGTGGGGGAGCAGTACTTC	CASSSRVGEQYF
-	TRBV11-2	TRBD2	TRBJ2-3	TGTGCCAGCAGGCCGCCCGGACTAGATTCAGATACGCAGTATTTT	CASRPPGLDSDTQYF
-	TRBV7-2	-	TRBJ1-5	TGTGCCAGCAGCTTAGAAGGGGGTCGCAATCAGCCCCAGCATTTT	CASSLEGGRNQPQHF
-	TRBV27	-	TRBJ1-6	TGTGCCAGCAGTTTATCCCTACAGGGAACGAATTCACCCCTCCACTTT	CASSLSLQGTNSPLHF
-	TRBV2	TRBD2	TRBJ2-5	TGTGCCGGGAGACGGACTAGCGGGGGGGAGACCCAGTACTTC	CAGRRTSGGETQYF
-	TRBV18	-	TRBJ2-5	TGTGCCAGCTCCCTACGTGGGGAGACCCAGTACTTC	CASSLRGETQYF
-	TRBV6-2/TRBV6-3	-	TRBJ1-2	TGTGCCAGCAGTCGACAGTACGGCTACACCTTC	CASSRQYGYTF